This T cell receptor (beta chain) comes out of a study of memory CD4+ T cells and cytomegalovirus serostatus. The sort gate was single viable CD3+CD4+CD8-CD45RO+ cells for memory CD4+ T cells. TCRdb's copy holds only in-frame clones and misses some; the assay was immunoSEQ multiplex PCR. Seen here are about 75,000 clones, roughly three quarters observed once, and the top ten hold roughly 2.6%. The V and J ends lost 8 bases and 8 bases respectively, with 21 bases between them. Per the germline V gene, CDR1 is LNHDA and CDR2 is SQIVND (reference sequence). This CDR3 has 14 residues. Sequenced: memory CD4+ T cells from blood. The source is an adult in good health and CMV-seropositive. The genes are TRBV19 and TRBJ1-2; possible D gene TRBD1, 5 bases. DNA of the CDR3: TGTGCCAGTTATGCCCCCGCGGGACGACGGGGCTACACCTTC. Encoded protein: CASYAPAGRRGYTF.